This T cell receptor (beta chain) was identified in a study of T cell repertoires in cytomegalovirus infection. CDR1 and CDR2 (germline): SEHNR, FQNEAQ (reference sequence). This CDR3 is built from 16 residues. Trimming cost V 4 bases and J 1 base, with 14 bases left between them. This clonotype was counted at least ten times. TCRdb reanalysed the reads using MiXCR and keeps one entry per CDR3 protein. The sample lists some 300,000 distinct CDR3 sequences, around 15% occurring once. The sequence derives from a human donor in good health (CMV status not recorded). Some clones in this sample may be carry-over from other donors' samples. The chain recombines TRBV7-9 with TRBJ1-5, with D unclear. The sequencing input was PBMCs. For the CDR3, the DNA is TGTGCCAGCAGCTCAACTCTCCGAGGGAGCAATCAGCCCCAGCATTTT. This gives the protein CASSSTLRGSNQPQHF.